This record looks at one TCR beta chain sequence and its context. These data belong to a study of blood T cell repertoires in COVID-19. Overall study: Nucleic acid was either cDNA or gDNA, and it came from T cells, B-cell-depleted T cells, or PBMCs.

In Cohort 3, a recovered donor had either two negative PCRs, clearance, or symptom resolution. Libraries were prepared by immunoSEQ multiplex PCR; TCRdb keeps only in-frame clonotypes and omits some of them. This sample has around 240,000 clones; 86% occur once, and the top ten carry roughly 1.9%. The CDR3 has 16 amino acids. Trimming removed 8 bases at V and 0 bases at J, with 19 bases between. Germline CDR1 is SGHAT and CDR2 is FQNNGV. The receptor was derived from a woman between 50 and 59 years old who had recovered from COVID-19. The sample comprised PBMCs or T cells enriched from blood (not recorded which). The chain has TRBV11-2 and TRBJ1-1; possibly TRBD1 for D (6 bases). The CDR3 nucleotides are TGTGCCAGCCACGTAGGGGGGGTCCTCCTGAACACTGAAGCTTTCTTT. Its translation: CASHVGGVLLNTEAFF.